The clone carrying this T cell receptor (beta chain) was recorded once. The antigen remains undetermined. The sample belongs to a study of shared clonotypes between healthy human individuals. Sequencing was performed with immunoSEQ multiplex PCR; in TCRdb, only in-frame clones are kept and a portion is missing. The sample has approximately 1.4 million clones, 98% seen once. There were no recent acute infections or vaccinations among the donors, who were healthy HIV-negative adults. Study-level points and caveats: A generally larger estimated richness was seen in naive subsets than in memory subsets.

The receptor's source is a young man in good health. Sequencing used naive CD4+ T cells sorted from blood. Subset here: CD45RA+ positively selected.

The CDR3: CASSSRGRETQYF. CDR3 in DNA: TGTGCCAGCTCTAGCAGAGGCCGGGAGACCCAGTACTTC. This rearrangement joins TRBV18 to TRBJ2-5; D not certain. Germline values: CDR1 KGHSH, CDR2 LQKENI. This CDR3 region has 13 residues. With 6 bases removed from V and 5 bases from J, the gap between germline ends came to 13 bases.